This TCR beta chain comes out of a study of blood T cell repertoires in COVID-19. Turning to the study itself: PBMCs, B-cell-depleted T cells, or T cells provided the cDNA or gDNA that made up the material.

The CDR3 covers 15 residues. Deletions cut 1 base from V and 8 bases from J, with 17 bases between. Germline values: CDR1 SGHDN, CDR2 FVKESK. The cohort comprised adults aged 18 to 89 years residing in about two dozen US areas. Clinical histories supplied by participants themselves formed the basis of cohort assignment. Source study methods: Amplification with reference gene primers provided the estimates of nucleated cell counts. TCRdb's table, derived via immunoSEQ multiplex PCR, lists solely in-frame clones and lacks some. The V and J calls and clone size are taken from that table; D and trimming were inferred from the DNA. Of hundreds of thousands of clones in the sample, approximately 89% are singletons; the top ten hold 1% to 1.5%.

The TCR sequence derives from a woman aged 40-49 years with acute COVID-19. This sequence joins TRBV14 and TRBJ1-2, with a weak D call TRBD1 (6 bases). Input material: PBMCs or T cells enriched from blood (not recorded which). The CDR3 coding sequence is TGTGCCAGCAGCCAAGCCAACCCACAGGGATCCGGCTACACCTTC. Protein product: CASSQANPQGSGYTF.